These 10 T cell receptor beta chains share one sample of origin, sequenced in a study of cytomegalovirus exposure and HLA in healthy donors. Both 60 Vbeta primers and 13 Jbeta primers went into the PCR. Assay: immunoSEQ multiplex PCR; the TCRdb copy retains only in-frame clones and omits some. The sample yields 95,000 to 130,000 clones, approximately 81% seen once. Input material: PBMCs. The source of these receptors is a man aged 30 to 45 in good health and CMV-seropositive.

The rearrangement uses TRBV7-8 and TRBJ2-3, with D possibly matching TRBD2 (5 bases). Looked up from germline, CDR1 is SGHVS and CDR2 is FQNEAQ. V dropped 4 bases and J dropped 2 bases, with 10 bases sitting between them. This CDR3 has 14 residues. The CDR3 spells CASSSTTYTDTQYF. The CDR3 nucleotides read TGTGCCAGCAGCTCGACTACTTACACAGATACGCAGTATTTT.

In DNA form, the CDR3 reads TGTGCCAGCAGTCCGACTAGCGGGAGTGCCGCCGGGGAGCTGTTTTTT. Amino acid sequence: CASSPTSGSAAGELFF. The chain combines TRBV27 with TRBJ2-2; TRBD2 matches 12 bases. The ends lost 5 bases at V and 6 bases at J; junction bases unmatched: 7. The germline V gene has CDR1 MNHEY and CDR2 SMNVEV (reference sequence). CDR3 length: 16 amino acids.

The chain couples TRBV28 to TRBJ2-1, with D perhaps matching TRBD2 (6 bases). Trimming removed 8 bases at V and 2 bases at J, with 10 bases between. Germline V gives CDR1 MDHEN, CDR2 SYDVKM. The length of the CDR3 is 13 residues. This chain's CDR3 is CASGGGAYNEQFF. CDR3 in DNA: TGTGCCAGCGGCGGCGGGGCCTACAATGAGCAGTTCTTC.

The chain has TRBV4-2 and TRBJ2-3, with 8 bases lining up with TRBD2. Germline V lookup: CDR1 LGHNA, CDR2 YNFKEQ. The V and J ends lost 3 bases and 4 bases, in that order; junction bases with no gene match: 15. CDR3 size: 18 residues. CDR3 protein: CASSHDVWAGGEADTQYF. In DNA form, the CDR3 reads TGTGCCAGCAGCCATGATGTGTGGGCGGGGGGAGAGGCAGATACGCAGTATTTT.

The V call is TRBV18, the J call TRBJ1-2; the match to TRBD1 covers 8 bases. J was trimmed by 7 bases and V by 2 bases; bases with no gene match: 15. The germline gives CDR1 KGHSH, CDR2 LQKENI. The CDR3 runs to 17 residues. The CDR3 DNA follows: TGTGCCAGCTCACCAGGTCGCTCTTCCACTGGGACAGGTGGCTACACCTTC. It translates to CASSPGRSSTGTGGYTF.

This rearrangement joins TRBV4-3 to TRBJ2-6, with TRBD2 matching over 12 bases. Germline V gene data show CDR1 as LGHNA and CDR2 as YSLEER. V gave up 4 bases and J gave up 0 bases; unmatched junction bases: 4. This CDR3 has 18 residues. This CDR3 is CASSRGLAGFSGANVLTF. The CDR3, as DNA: TGCGCCAGCAGCCGCGGACTAGCGGGGTTCTCTGGGGCCAACGTCCTGACTTTC.

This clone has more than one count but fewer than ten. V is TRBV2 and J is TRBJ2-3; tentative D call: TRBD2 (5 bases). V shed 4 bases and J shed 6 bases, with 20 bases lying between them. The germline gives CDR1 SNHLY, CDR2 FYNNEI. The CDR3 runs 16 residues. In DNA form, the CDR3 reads TGTGCCAGCAGTGGGGCGGCTAGCCCCCCAACCGATACGCAGTATTTT. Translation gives CASSGAASPPTDTQYF.

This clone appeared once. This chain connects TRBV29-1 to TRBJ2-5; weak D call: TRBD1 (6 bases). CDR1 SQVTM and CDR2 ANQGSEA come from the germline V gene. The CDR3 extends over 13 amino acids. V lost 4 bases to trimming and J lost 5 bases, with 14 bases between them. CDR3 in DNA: TGCAGCGTTGGAGGGGACAATCGGGAGACCCAGTACTTC. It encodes CSVGGDNRETQYF.

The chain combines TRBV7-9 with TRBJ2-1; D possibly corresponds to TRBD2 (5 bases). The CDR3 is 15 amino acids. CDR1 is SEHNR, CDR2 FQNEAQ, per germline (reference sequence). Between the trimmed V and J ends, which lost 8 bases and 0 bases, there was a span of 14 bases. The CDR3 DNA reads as TGTGCCAGCCAAGAGCTTCGGGGCTCCTACAATGAGCAGTTCTTC. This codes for CASQELRGSYNEQFF.

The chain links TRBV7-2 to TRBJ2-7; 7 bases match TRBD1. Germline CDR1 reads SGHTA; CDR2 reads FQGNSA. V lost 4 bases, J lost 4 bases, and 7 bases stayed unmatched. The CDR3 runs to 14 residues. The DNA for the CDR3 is TGTGCCAGCAGCTCCGACAGGGTAAATTACGAGCAGTACTTC. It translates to CASSSDRVNYEQYF.